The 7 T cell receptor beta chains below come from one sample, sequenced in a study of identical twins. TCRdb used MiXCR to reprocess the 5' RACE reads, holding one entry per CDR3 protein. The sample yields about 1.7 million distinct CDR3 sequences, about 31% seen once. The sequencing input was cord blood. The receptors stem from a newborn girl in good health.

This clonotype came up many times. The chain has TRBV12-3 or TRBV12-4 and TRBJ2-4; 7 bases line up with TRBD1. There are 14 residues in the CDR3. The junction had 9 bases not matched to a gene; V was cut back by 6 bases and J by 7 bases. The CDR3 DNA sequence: TGTGCCAGCAGCCCCGACAGGGTAGGGAACATTCAGTACTTC. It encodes CASSPDRVGNIQYF.

CDR3 amino acids: CASSLVRARAFF. CDR3 nucleotides: TGTGCCAGCAGTTTAGTAAGGGCAAGGGCTTTCTTT. V and J are TRBV12-3 or TRBV12-4 and TRBJ1-1; D is unclear. The CDR3 has 12 residues. The V and J ends lost 1 base and 11 bases respectively, with 11 bases between them.

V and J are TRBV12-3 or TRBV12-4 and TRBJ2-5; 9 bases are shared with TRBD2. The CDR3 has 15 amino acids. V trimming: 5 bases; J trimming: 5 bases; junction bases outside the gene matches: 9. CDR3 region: CASSLSGSRRETQYF. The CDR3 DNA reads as TGTGCCAGCAGTCTTAGCGGGAGTAGACGGGAGACCCAGTACTTC.

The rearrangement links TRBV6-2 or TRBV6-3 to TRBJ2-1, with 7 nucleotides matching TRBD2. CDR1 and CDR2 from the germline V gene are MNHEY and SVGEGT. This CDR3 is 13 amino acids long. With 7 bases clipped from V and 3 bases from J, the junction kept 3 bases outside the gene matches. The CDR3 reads CASMVAGYNEQFF. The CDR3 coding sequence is TGTGCCAGCATGGTAGCGGGCTACAATGAGCAGTTCTTC.

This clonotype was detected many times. The CDR3 DNA is TGTGCCAGCAGTTTAGGGGCGGGCCTCTACGAGCAGTACTTC. Protein: CASSLGAGLYEQYF. V and J are TRBV27 and TRBJ2-7, with D perhaps assigned TRBD1 or TRBD2 (5 bases each). V was trimmed by 2 bases and J by 3 bases, leaving 11 bases between them. The CDR3 runs 14 residues. Germline loops: CDR1 MNHEY, CDR2 SMNVEV (reference sequence).

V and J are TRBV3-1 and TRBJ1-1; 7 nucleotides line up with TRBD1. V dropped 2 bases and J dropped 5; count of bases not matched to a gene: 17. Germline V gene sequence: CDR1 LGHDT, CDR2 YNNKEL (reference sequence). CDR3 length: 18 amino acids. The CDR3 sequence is CASSQPGGRGRARTEAFF. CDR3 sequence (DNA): TGTGCCAGCAGCCAACCTGGTGGGAGGGGGCGGGCGAGGACTGAAGCTTTCTTT.

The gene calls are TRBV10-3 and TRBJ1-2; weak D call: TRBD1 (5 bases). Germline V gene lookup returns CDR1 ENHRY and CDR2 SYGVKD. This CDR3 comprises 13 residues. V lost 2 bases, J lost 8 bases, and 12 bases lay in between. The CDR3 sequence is CAISETGLGGYTF. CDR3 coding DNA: TGTGCCATCAGTGAGACAGGACTGGGGGGCTACACCTTC.